The rows below give T cell receptor beta chains drawn from one sample of a study of blood T cell repertoires in COVID-19. Clones were read by immunoSEQ multiplex PCR, and TCRdb kept only the in-frame ones, dropping some. The sample carries about 89,000 clones, roughly 80% recorded once. Material for sequencing was peripheral blood. Every receptor here comes from a woman of 80 years or more with acute or convalescent COVID-19. Both conserved end residues are part of each CDR3. Fields, in order: D gene, J gene, clone size, V gene, CDR3 length, CDR3 protein, CDR3 DNA. A D gene is named only where the DNA matches it firmly. Clone size appears in some rows only: once, few, many, or a class for an expanded clone.

>TRBD2|TRBJ2-1|-|TRBV7-2|15
CASSLVASGQNEQFF
TGTGCCAGCAGCTTAGTGGCTAGCGGCCAAAATGAGCAGTTCTTC
>-|TRBJ1-1|-|TRBV5-4|15
CASSSQGMGNTEAFF
TGTGCCAGCAGCTCACAGGGTATGGGAAACACTGAAGCTTTCTTT
>-|TRBJ2-7|-|TRBV7-3|13
CASSLGQHYEQYF
TGTGCCAGCAGCTTAGGGCAGCACTACGAGCAGTACTTC
>-|TRBJ2-1|-|TRBV12-3/TRBV12-4|11
CASSRGGEQFF
TGTGCCAGCAGCCGAGGGGGTGAGCAGTTCTTC
>TRBD1|TRBJ2-2|once|TRBV19|15
CASSRDRGRAGELFF
TGTGCCAGTAGTAGGGACAGGGGGAGAGCCGGGGAGCTGTTTTTT
>-|TRBJ1-1|-|TRBV5-4|15
CASSLLVGGNTEAFF
TGTGCCAGCAGCTTGTTGGTGGGGGGGAACACTGAAGCTTTCTTT
>-|TRBJ2-6|-|TRBV4-2|16
CASSQQVSSGANVLTF
TGTGCCAGCAGCCAACAGGTTAGCTCTGGGGCCAACGTCCTGACTTTC
>TRBD1|TRBJ2-7|-|TRBV6-5|15
CASSPRDRGFSEQYF
TGTGCCAGCAGTCCCAGGGACAGGGGGTTCAGCGAGCAGTACTTC
>-|TRBJ2-1|few|TRBV12-3/TRBV12-4|13
CASSPRMAHEQFF
TGTGCCAGCAGTCCGAGGATGGCCCATGAGCAGTTCTTC
>-|TRBJ1-6|-|TRBV2|16
CASTPVQLLSNSPLHF
TGTGCCAGCACCCCCGTACAGCTCTTGAGTAATTCACCCCTCCACTTT
>TRBD2|TRBJ2-2|-|TRBV27|15
CASRGTSGGTGELFF
TGTGCCAGCAGAGGGACTAGCGGGGGCACCGGGGAGCTGTTTTTT
>-|TRBJ2-2|once|TRBV18|14
CASSPAGVTGELFF
TGTGCCAGCTCCCCGGCAGGGGTCACCGGGGAGCTGTTTTTT
>TRBD1|TRBJ2-2|-|TRBV3-1/TRBV3-2|16
CASSQLDRGSRGELFF
TGTGCCAGCAGCCAATTGGACAGGGGCTCGCGGGGGGAGCTGTTTTTT
>-|TRBJ2-3|many|TRBV7-2|16
CASSLGPSVQGDTQYF
TGTGCCAGCAGCTTGGGACCTAGCGTGCAAGGAGATACGCAGTATTTT
>-|TRBJ1-2|-|TRBV27|13
CASRPDRRYGYTF
TGTGCCAGCAGACCCGACAGGCGCTATGGCTACACCTTC
>-|TRBJ1-3|many|TRBV28|14
CASRRSSSGNTIYF
TGTGCCAGCAGACGGAGCAGCTCTGGAAACACCATATATTTT
>-|TRBJ2-3|-|TRBV5-4|14
CASSFGRGTDTQYF
TGTGCCAGCAGCTTTGGCAGGGGCACAGATACGCAGTATTTT
>-|TRBJ2-7|-|TRBV6-2/TRBV6-3|14
CASSFVLSHYEQYF
TGTGCCAGCAGTTTCGTCCTGAGCCACTACGAGCAGTACTTC
>-|TRBJ2-7|-|TRBV9|16
CASSALVGARTYEQYF
TGTGCCAGCAGCGCCCTCGTAGGGGCGCGAACCTACGAGCAGTACTTC
>TRBD1|TRBJ2-2|-|TRBV6-4|13
CASSAQGAGELFF
TGTGCCAGCAGTGCCCAGGGGGCCGGGGAGCTGTTTTTT
>-|TRBJ2-7|-|TRBV30|12
CAWGRSYYEQYF
TGTGCCTGGGGCCGTTCGTACTACGAGCAGTACTTC
>TRBD1|TRBJ2-7|few|TRBV4-1|15
CASSQATGGSYEQYF
TGCGCCAGCAGCCAAGCCACAGGGGGTTCCTACGAGCAGTACTTC
>-|TRBJ2-1|-|TRBV5-4|15
CASSSKSSSYNEQFF
TGTGCCAGCAGCTCGAAGTCGAGCTCCTACAATGAGCAGTTCTTC
>TRBD1|TRBJ1-6|-|TRBV6-5|14
CASGGTGLDSPLHF
TGTGCCAGCGGGGGGACAGGTCTGGATTCACCCCTCCACTTT
>TRBD1|TRBJ2-2|-|TRBV10-3|14
CAIGGTGNTGELFF
TGTGCCATCGGGGGGACAGGGAACACCGGGGAGCTGTTTTTT
>-|TRBJ2-1|-|TRBV10-3|15
CAISDAGQLFNEQFF
TGTGCCATCAGTGATGCGGGACAGCTATTCAATGAGCAGTTCTTC
>TRBD1|TRBJ1-6|-|TRBV9|17
CASSVVAGGYDDSPLHF
TGTGCCAGCAGCGTAGTGGCAGGGGGCTATGATGATTCACCCCTCCACTTT
>-|TRBJ2-1|-|TRBV24-1|13
CATSDYAGNEQFF
TGTGCCACCAGTGATTATGCAGGTAATGAGCAGTTCTTC
>-|TRBJ2-7|-|TRBV2|15
CASSRQLRGGDEQYF
TGTGCCAGCAGTCGACAACTCAGGGGCGGCGACGAGCAGTACTTC
>-|TRBJ2-7|-|TRBV6-2/TRBV6-3|14
CASSLISESYEQYF
TGTGCCAGCAGTCTGATTAGCGAATCCTACGAGCAGTACTTC
>TRBD2|TRBJ2-1|-|TRBV6-4|17
CASSDLVAGASYNEQFF
TGTGCCAGCAGTGACTTGGTAGCGGGGGCCTCCTACAATGAGCAGTTCTTC
>TRBD1|TRBJ1-3|-|TRBV19|16
CASSITQGARGNTIYF
TGTGCCAGTAGTATCACGCAGGGGGCACGCGGAAACACCATATATTTT
>TRBD2|TRBJ2-2|-|TRBV29-1|14
CSGRLAGRTGELFF
TGCAGCGGCCGGCTAGCGGGGAGGACCGGGGAGCTGTTTTTT
>TRBD1|TRBJ2-7|-|TRBV7-7|14
CASSPRTGGYEQYF
TGTGCCAGCAGCCCTCGGACAGGGGGTTACGAGCAGTACTTC
>-|TRBJ2-1|-|TRBV7-6|11
CASSFGNEQFF
TGTGCCAGCAGCTTCGGTAATGAGCAGTTCTTC
>-|TRBJ2-5|-|TRBV4-1|13
CASSQDQGGTQYF
TGCGCCAGCAGCCAAGATCAAGGGGGGACCCAGTACTTC
>-|TRBJ2-7|-|TRBV5-1|13
CASSQGTGYEQYF
TGCGCCAGCAGCCAAGGGACTGGCTACGAGCAGTACTTC
>TRBD2|TRBJ2-1|-|TRBV5-1|15
CASSLSLAGVNEQFF
TGCGCCAGCAGCTTGTCACTAGCGGGAGTCAATGAGCAGTTCTTC
>-|TRBJ2-7|-|TRBV12-2|18
CASRLRWGSRGFSYEQYF
TGTGCAAGTCGCTTACGATGGGGTAGCCGGGGGTTCTCCTACGAGCAGTACTTC
>-|TRBJ2-3|-|TRBV19|16
CASSMGDTTSTDTQYF
TGTGCCAGTAGTATGGGGGACACAACTAGCACAGATACGCAGTATTTT
>TRBD1|TRBJ2-7|-|TRBV18|15
CASSAPGQGSYEQYF
TGTGCCAGCTCAGCACCGGGACAGGGGAGTTACGAGCAGTACTTC
>-|TRBJ1-1|-|TRBV12-3/TRBV12-4|13
CASSLQGNTEAFF
TGTGCCAGCAGTTTACAGGGGAACACTGAAGCTTTCTTT
>-|TRBJ2-1|-|TRBV6-5|13
CASSSYGPSEQFF
TGTGCCAGCAGTTCATACGGTCCGAGTGAGCAGTTCTTC
>-|TRBJ2-4|-|TRBV28|14
CASYPASSVNIQYF
TGTGCCAGCTACCCGGCTAGCTCCGTGAACATTCAGTACTTC